The 22 T cell receptor beta chains presented below share a single source sample, sequenced in a study of T cells after somatic rescue of genetic block. The assay was immunoSEQ multiplex PCR, and TCRdb's table has in-frame clones only and misses some. This sample has more than 9,000 clones, with around 67% found just once. Sequenced material: peripheral blood mononuclear cells (PBMCs). The receptor set was obtained from a boy aged 5 to 17.

The V call is TRBV6-5, the J call TRBJ2-7; D gene ambiguous. Germline-derived CDR1 and CDR2 are MNHEY and SVGAGI. The length of the CDR3 is 10 residues. V dropped 8 bases and J dropped 3 bases, with 5 bases sitting between them. The CDR3: CASRGYEQYF. CDR3 DNA: TGTGCCAGCCGCGGCTACGAGCAGTACTTC.

The rearrangement joins TRBV9 to TRBJ1-4, with D perhaps TRBD1 (6 bases). The V and J ends lost 3 bases and 4 bases respectively, with 7 bases between them. This CDR3 is 13 amino acids long. Germline loops: CDR1 SGDLS, CDR2 YYNGEE. The CDR3 loop reads CASSGQVNEKLFF. DNA for the CDR3: TGTGCCAGCAGCGGACAGGTTAATGAAAAACTGTTTTTT. Full variable domain (rest looked up from reference TRBV9 and TRBJ1-4): DSGVTQTPKHLITATGQRVTLRCSPRSGDLSVYWYQQSLDQGLQFLIQYYNGEERAKGNILERFSAQQFPDLHSELNLSSLELGDSALYFCASSGQVNEKLFFGSGTQLSVL.

The gene calls are TRBV11-2 and TRBJ1-3; D not certain. Germline V gene data show CDR1 as SGHAT and CDR2 as FQNNGV. The CDR3 consists of 14 residues. V shed 0 bases and J shed 0 bases, with 3 bases lying between them. CDR3 sequence (DNA): TGTGCCAGCAGCTTAGACTCCTCTGGAAACACCATATATTTT. Encoded protein: CASSLDSSGNTIYF.

The CDR3 DNA follows: TGTGCCACCGTCCTGGGGACAGGGATATACGAGCAGTACTTC. Translating it yields CATVLGTGIYEQYF. V and J are TRBV28 and TRBJ2-7, with 9 bases aligning to TRBD1. Germline CDR1 MDHEN, CDR2 SYDVKM. This CDR3 is built from 14 residues. The junction had 11 bases not matched to a gene; V was cut back by 10 bases and J by 4 bases.

This chain connects TRBV6-5 to TRBJ2-1; possibly TRBD2 for D (6 bases). This CDR3 has 15 residues. The germline gives CDR1 MNHEY, CDR2 SVGAGI. Trimming took off 3 bases at V and 8 bases at J, with 17 bases between the two ends. Written as DNA, the CDR3 is TGTGCCAGCAGTTATTATACGGGAGAGTGGTATGAGCAGTTCTTC. It is translated as CASSYYTGEWYEQFF.

The chain employs TRBV27 and TRBJ2-1; a possible D gene is TRBD1 (5 bases). Looked up from germline, CDR1 is MNHEY and CDR2 is SMNVEV (reference sequence). The germline V and J ends were trimmed by 2 bases and 4 bases, with 6 bases remaining between them. The CDR3 sequence is 13 residues long. In DNA form, the CDR3 reads TGTGCCAGCAGTTTAAGGGGTTACAATGAGCAGTTCTTC. It translates to CASSLRGYNEQFF.

V gene TRBV19 combines with J gene TRBJ1-5; possible D gene TRBD1, 5 bases. The CDR3 has 18 amino acids. Trimming pared 2 bases from V and 3 bases from J, leaving 20 bases between. Germline V gene data show CDR1 as LNHDA and CDR2 as SQIVND (reference sequence). The chain's CDR3 is CASSIRRRGRNFNQPQHF. CDR3 nucleotides: TGTGCCAGTAGTATAAGGAGGAGGGGCCGAAACTTCAATCAGCCCCAGCATTTT.

The genes are TRBV6-1 and TRBJ2-1; D not resolved. The CDR3 loop spans 15 amino acids. V lost 2 bases and J lost 4, with 12 bases in between. Per the germline V gene, CDR1 is MNHNS and CDR2 is SASEGT. The CDR3 DNA follows: TGTGCCAGCAGTGAATCGGAGTGGTATTACAATGAGCAGTTCTTC. Translation gives CASSESEWYYNEQFF.

The V call is TRBV19, the J call TRBJ2-5, with 8 bases fitting TRBD1. After removal of 6 bases from V and 4 bases from J, the junction contained 1 base not matched to a gene. This CDR3 contains 12 residues. From germline, CDR1 is LNHDA and CDR2 SQIVND (reference sequence). Written as DNA, the CDR3 is TGTGCCAGTAGGGACAGGGCAGAGACCCAGTACTTC. Its translation: CASRDRAETQYF.

The genes are TRBV6-5 and TRBJ1-1; 7 nucleotides match TRBD1. CDR1 MNHEY and CDR2 SVGAGI come from the germline V gene. The CDR3 sequence is 16 residues long. Trimming took 2 bases from V and 0 from J; bases not matched to a gene: 6. CDR3 region: CASSYQGGLMNTEAFF. CDR3 in DNA: TGTGCCAGCAGTTACCAGGGGGGCCTGATGAACACTGAAGCTTTCTTT.

The gene calls are TRBV7-3 and TRBJ2-5; TRBD2 agrees at 8 bases. V lost 0 bases and J lost 4; bases outside the gene matches: 16. Looked up from germline, CDR1 is SGHTA and CDR2 is FQGTGA. This CDR3 contains 19 residues. CDR3 amino acids: CASSLTSSNGRVVGETQYF. The CDR3, as DNA: TGTGCCAGCAGCTTAACGAGTTCGAACGGGAGGGTCGTGGGAGAGACCCAGTACTTC.

The chain combines TRBV28 with TRBJ2-7; 9 nucleotides align to TRBD1. CDR3 size: 17 residues. Germline loops: CDR1 MDHEN, CDR2 SYDVKM. Losses at the gene ends were 5 bases for V and 0 bases for J; bases not matched to a gene: 11. CDR3: CASSIPPGQGSSYEQYF. The CDR3, as DNA: TGTGCCAGCAGTATACCCCCGGGACAGGGCAGCTCCTACGAGCAGTACTTC.

This rearrangement joins TRBV7-9 to TRBJ2-7; D unclear. Germline V gene sequence: CDR1 SEHNR, CDR2 FQNEAQ (reference sequence). The CDR3 runs to 13 residues. Trimming stripped 2 bases from V and 5 bases from J, with 10 bases between. The CDR3 spells CASSLSLNNEQYF. CDR3 DNA: TGTGCCAGCAGCTTAAGTTTGAACAACGAGCAGTACTTC. The full variable domain, in which reference TRBV7-9 and TRBJ2-7 provide the parts outside the CDR3, is DTGVSQNPRHKITKRGQNVTFRCDPISEHNRLYWYRQTLGQGPEFLTYFQNEAQLEKSRLLSDRFSAERPKGSFSTLEIQRTEQGDSAMYLCASSLSLNNEQYFGPGTRLTVT.

The genes are TRBV4-1 and TRBJ1-3; D not certain. V was pared by 1 base and J by 9 bases, with 13 bases between. Germline CDR1 is MGHRA and CDR2 is YSYEKL. CDR3 size: 14 residues. CDR3: CASSQVRLPGTIYF. The CDR3 DNA is TGCGCCAGCAGCCAAGTCCGCTTACCGGGCACCATATATTTT.

The rearrangement uses TRBV7-9 and TRBJ2-7; 13 positions match TRBD2. Germline V gives CDR1 SEHNR, CDR2 FQNEAQ (reference sequence). The CDR3 spans 16 residues. Germline trimming cut 4 bases from V and 5 bases from J; bases unmatched to any gene: 8. For the CDR3, the DNA is TGTGCCAGCAGCTCTCCCGGACTAGCGGGAGCCGACGAGCAGTACTTC. The encoded protein is CASSSPGLAGADEQYF.

The V call is TRBV30, the J call TRBJ1-5; D is undetermined. Trimming pared 1 base from V and 0 bases from J, leaving 4 bases between. This CDR3 region has 13 residues. The germline V gene has CDR1 GTSNPN and CDR2 SVGIG (reference sequence). This CDR3 reads CAWSDGSNQPQHF. CDR3 nucleotide sequence: TGTGCCTGGAGTGACGGTAGCAATCAGCCCCAGCATTTT.

The J gene is TRBJ2-5, the V gene TRBV5-1; no definite D call. The CDR3 has 14 amino acids. Germline V gene data show CDR1 as SGHRS and CDR2 as YFSETQ. V was cut by 0 bases and J by 1 base, with 7 bases left in between. CDR3 amino acids: CASSLGSSQETQYF. In DNA form, the CDR3 reads TGCGCCAGCAGCTTGGGGTCCTCCCAAGAGACCCAGTACTTC.

The rearrangement joins TRBV11-2 to TRBJ2-5, with no clear D. In germline, CDR1 is SGHAT, CDR2 FQNNGV. The CDR3 spans 13 residues. V was cut by 5 bases and J by 3 bases, with 10 bases left in between. The CDR3 nucleotides read TGTGCCAGCAGCCGGTCGTCAGAAGAGACCCAGTACTTC. This translates into CASSRSSEETQYF.

The V gene is TRBV18, the J gene TRBJ2-3; 11 positions agree with TRBD2. This CDR3 contains 17 residues. Per germline, CDR1 KGHSH and CDR2 LQKENI. V shed 3 bases, J shed 3 bases, and the junction held 8 bases outside the gene matches. Written as DNA, the CDR3 is TGTGCCAGCTCACCCGGAACTAGCGGGAGAGGGACAGATACGCAGTATTTT. This encodes CASSPGTSGRGTDTQYF.

V and J are TRBV27 and TRBJ1-1, with D possibly being TRBD1 (5 bases). This CDR3 comprises 17 residues. V dropped 4 bases and J dropped 5 bases, with 23 bases sitting between them. Per the germline V gene, CDR1 is MNHEY and CDR2 is SMNVEV (reference sequence). The CDR3 protein is CASSSTTGTIGGTEAFF. The CDR3 DNA reads as TGTGCCAGCAGTTCCACCACCGGGACTATAGGCGGGACTGAAGCTTTCTTT.

The V gene is TRBV6-5, the J gene TRBJ1-2; no definite D call. Germline lookup yields CDR1 MNHEY and CDR2 SVGAGI. This CDR3 contains 15 residues. Between the trimmed V and J ends, which lost 2 bases and 0 bases, there was a span of 10 bases. This CDR3 is CASSYAGPSNYGYTF. DNA of the CDR3: TGTGCCAGCAGTTACGCCGGGCCCTCTAACTATGGCTACACCTTC.

The chain joins TRBV28 to TRBJ2-3; 8 bases are shared with TRBD2. CDR1 and CDR2 from the germline V gene are MDHEN and SYDVKM. CDR3 length equals 17 residues. J lost 4 bases, V lost 0 bases, and 9 bases had no gene match. CDR3 loop: CASSLWFGAGEPDTQYF. As DNA, the CDR3 is TGTGCCAGCAGTTTATGGTTTGGAGCGGGAGAGCCAGATACGCAGTATTTT.